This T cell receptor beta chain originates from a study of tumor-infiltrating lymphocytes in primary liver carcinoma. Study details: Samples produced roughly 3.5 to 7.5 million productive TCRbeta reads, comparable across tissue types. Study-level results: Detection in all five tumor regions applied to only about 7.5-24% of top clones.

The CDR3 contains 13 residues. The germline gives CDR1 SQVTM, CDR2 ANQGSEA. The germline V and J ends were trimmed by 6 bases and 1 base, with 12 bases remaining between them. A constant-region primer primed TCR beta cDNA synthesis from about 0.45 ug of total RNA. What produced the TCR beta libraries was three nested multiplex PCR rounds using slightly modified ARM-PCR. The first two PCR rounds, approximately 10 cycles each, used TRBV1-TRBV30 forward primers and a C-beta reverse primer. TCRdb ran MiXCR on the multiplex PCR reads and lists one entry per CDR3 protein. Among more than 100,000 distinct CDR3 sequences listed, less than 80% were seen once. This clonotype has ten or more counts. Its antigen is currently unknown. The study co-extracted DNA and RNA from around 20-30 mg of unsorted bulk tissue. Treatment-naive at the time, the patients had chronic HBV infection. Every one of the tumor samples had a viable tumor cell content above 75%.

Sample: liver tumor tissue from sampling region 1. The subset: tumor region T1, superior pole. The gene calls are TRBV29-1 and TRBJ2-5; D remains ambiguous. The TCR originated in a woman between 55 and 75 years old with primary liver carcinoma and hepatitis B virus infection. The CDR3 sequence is CSVGRISQETQYF. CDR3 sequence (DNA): TGCAGCGTCGGTAGAATTAGCCAAGAGACCCAGTACTTC.